This TCR beta chain was captured by sequencing in a study of T cells after yellow fever vaccination. MiXCR was run by TCRdb on the 5' RACE reads, yielding one entry per CDR3 protein. The table has approximately 300,000 distinct CDR3 sequences, 6.8% seen once. Germline-derived CDR1 and CDR2 are DFQATT and SNEGSKA (reference sequence). Trimming cost V 0 bases and J 5 bases; bases outside gene matches: 8. The CDR3 contains 16 residues. General study findings and limits: The study noted that FACS-sorted repertoires could contain abundant clonotypes contaminating from the bulk population.

In its sample, this clonotype was seen a few times. Its target is unknown. The sequence derives from a man aged 18-30 years who received the YFV17D yellow fever vaccine. This chain joins TRBV20-1 and TRBJ2-1; 9 positions agree with TRBD2. The input for sequencing was PBMCs, taken more than 35 days after the first yellow fever vaccination. DNA for the CDR3: TGCAGTGCTAGAGAAGGCGGGGGGGTTCAAAACAATGAGCAGTTCTTC. Its translation: CSAREGGGVQNNEQFF.